One and the same sample provided the 29 T cell receptor beta chains below, sequenced in a study of T cell changes during pregnancy in multiple sclerosis. TCRdb's table, derived via immunoSEQ multiplex PCR, lists solely in-frame clones and lacks some. This sample has tens of thousands of clones, with roughly nine tenths found just once. This specimen consisted of peripheral blood, obtained before pregnancy. The receptors originated from a female donor with multiple sclerosis, enrolled in a pregnancy study.

The V and J genes are TRBV7-9 and TRBJ2-1; 11 bases map to TRBD2. V trimming: 5 bases; J trimming: 8 bases; junction bases outside the gene matches: 8. Germline V gene sequence: CDR1 SEHNR, CDR2 FQNEAQ (reference sequence). The CDR3 sequence is 15 residues long. CDR3 loop: CASSIPTSGIHEQFF. The CDR3 DNA sequence: TGTGCCAGCAGCATACCGACTAGCGGGATCCATGAGCAGTTCTTC.

The chain combines TRBV5-4 with TRBJ2-1; tentatively, D is TRBD2 (5 bases). The ends were cut back, 0 bases at V and 1 base at J, with 8 bases in the middle. The CDR3 is 15 amino acids. The germline V gene has CDR1 SGHNT and CDR2 YYREEE (reference sequence). The CDR3 is CASSLAGLSYNEQFF. The CDR3 DNA sequence: TGTGCCAGCAGCTTGGCGGGGTTATCCTACAATGAGCAGTTCTTC. The full variable domain, with the rest looked up from reference TRBV5-4 and TRBJ2-1, is ETGVTQSPTHLIKTRGQQVTLRCSSQSGHNTVSWYQQALGQGPQFIFQYYREEENGRGNFPPRFSGLQFPNYSSELNVNALELDDSALYLCASSLAGLSYNEQFFGPGTRLTVL.

The chain carries TRBV29-1 and TRBJ2-1; 8 bases fit TRBD2. The V gene end was trimmed by 6 bases and the J gene end by 2 bases; junction bases not matched to a gene: 9. CDR3 length: 15 amino acids. Germline loops: CDR1 SQVTM, CDR2 ANQGSEA. The CDR3 reads CSVDTSGRPYNEQFF. CDR3 coding DNA: TGCAGCGTGGATACTAGCGGACGACCCTACAATGAGCAGTTCTTC.

The V gene is TRBV6-5, the J gene TRBJ2-7, with D hard to call. V dropped 6 bases and J dropped 2 bases, with 14 bases sitting between them. Germline assignment: CDR1 MNHEY and CDR2 SVGAGI. CDR3 size: 14 residues. DNA for the CDR3: TGTGCCAGCAGCCCCGACTTGGCAGCCTACGAGCAGTACTTC. Translated: CASSPDLAAYEQYF.

CDR3 DNA sequence: TGTGCCAGCAGCGCCCCAGCCGGGACAATGCTTCTCGAGCAGTACTTC. Residues: CASSAPAGTMLLEQYF. The chain recombines TRBV11-2 with TRBJ2-7, with D tentatively TRBD1 (6 bases). Trimming took 5 bases from V and 6 from J, leaving 23 bases between them. Germline lookup yields CDR1 SGHAT and CDR2 FQNNGV. There are 16 residues in the CDR3. The full variable domain, rest sourced from reference TRBV11-2 and TRBJ2-7, is EAGVAQSPRYKIIEKRQSVAFWCNPISGHATLYWYQQILGQGPKLLIQFQNNGVVDDSQLPKDRFSAERLKGVDSTLKIQPAKLEDSAVYLCASSAPAGTMLLEQYFGPGTRLTVT.

CDR3 sequence (DNA): TGTGCCAGCAGTCGTATAGACGGGAACCAGCCCCAGCATTTT. Translation: CASSRIDGNQPQHF. The chain joins TRBV5-8 to TRBJ1-5; unclear D gene. There are 14 residues in the CDR3. The germline gives CDR1 SGHTS, CDR2 YDEGEE. V was shortened by 5 bases and J by 7 bases, with 16 bases between the two germline ends.

V usage is TRBV2 and J usage is TRBJ2-5, with TRBD2 as a possible D gene (6 bases). The CDR3 length is 13 residues. Trimming took 7 bases from V and 5 from J, leaving 14 bases between them. Germline CDR1 and CDR2: SNHLY and FYNNEI. DNA of the CDR3: TGTGCCAGCACCCCCGGGGGATCGGAGACCCAGTACTTC. It yields the protein CASTPGGSETQYF.

J is TRBJ2-1 and V is TRBV7-6; no clear D gene. Germline CDR1 SGHVS, CDR2 FNYEAQ. Trimming stripped 5 bases from V and 0 bases from J, with 8 bases between. There are 14 residues in the CDR3. CDR3 sequence reads: CASSHTVSYNEQFF. DNA of the CDR3: TGTGCCAGCAGCCATACGGTCTCCTACAATGAGCAGTTCTTC.

The chain employs TRBV7-9 and TRBJ2-5; 13 nucleotides line up with TRBD2. This CDR3 has 15 residues. After removal of 1 base from V and 5 bases from J, the junction contained 1 base not matched to a gene. CDR1 and CDR2 from the germline V gene are SEHNR and FQNEAQ (reference sequence). The CDR3 spells CASSLGGLAGETQYF. The CDR3 DNA is TGTGCCAGCAGCTTAGGGGGACTAGCGGGGGAGACCCAGTACTTC.

The chain recombines TRBV6-5 with TRBJ1-2; D is unresolved. The CDR3 loop spans 14 amino acids. Trimming took off 0 bases at V and 5 bases at J, with 10 bases between the two ends. CDR1 and CDR2 (germline): MNHEY, SVGAGI. CDR3 sequence reads: CASSYSTGLYGYTF. The CDR3, as DNA: TGTGCCAGCAGTTACTCGACCGGACTATATGGCTACACCTTC.

The chain links TRBV7-9 to TRBJ2-6; the D gene is possibly TRBD1 (6 bases). The ends were cut back, 8 bases at V and 0 bases at J, with 8 bases in the middle. CDR3 size: 14 residues. Germline V gives CDR1 SEHNR, CDR2 FQNEAQ (reference sequence). The CDR3 sequence: CASDRFSGANVLTF. For the CDR3, the DNA is TGTGCCAGCGACAGGTTCTCTGGGGCCAACGTCCTGACTTTC.

V gene TRBV27 combines with J gene TRBJ2-1; maybe TRBD1 (5 bases). Germline V gene lookup returns CDR1 MNHEY and CDR2 SMNVEV (reference sequence). V lost 5 bases to trimming and J lost 0 bases, with 20 bases between them. There are 18 residues in the CDR3. The CDR3: CASSAILERGFSYNEQFF. For the CDR3, the DNA is TGTGCCAGCAGTGCTATTTTAGAAAGGGGCTTCTCCTACAATGAGCAGTTCTTC.

This clone turned up a few times. The V gene is TRBV2, the J gene TRBJ2-2; 9 nucleotides align to TRBD1. V gave up 5 bases and J gave up 8 bases; unmatched junction bases: 6. CDR1 SNHLY and CDR2 FYNNEI come from the germline V gene. The CDR3 is 14 amino acids. The CDR3 loop is CASSTGTGSGELFF. Here the CDR3 DNA reads TGTGCCAGCAGTACCGGGACAGGGTCAGGGGAGCTGTTTTTT.

This clone showed up just once. The gene calls are TRBV18 and TRBJ1-1; 7 positions agree with TRBD1. The V and J ends lost 3 bases and 12 bases, in that order; junction bases with no gene match: 16. The germline CDR1 and CDR2 sequences are KGHSH and LQKENI. This CDR3 has 15 amino acids. CDR3 nucleotides: TGTGCCAGCTCACCTGAAGAGGTTGACAGGGTGGGGACTTTCTTT. Translating gives CASSPEEVDRVGTFF.

This chain links TRBV2 with TRBJ1-6; 9 bases line up with TRBD1. J lost 6 bases, V lost 9 bases, and 9 bases had no gene match. This CDR3 has 15 residues. The germline CDR1 and CDR2 sequences are SNHLY and FYNNEI. Here the CDR3 reads CARRTGEGSNSPLHF. As DNA, the CDR3 is TGTGCCAGACGGACAGGGGAAGGGAGTAATTCACCCCTCCACTTT.

The chain uses TRBV14 and TRBJ2-5, with D perhaps matching TRBD1 (5 bases). Per the germline V gene, CDR1 is SGHDN and CDR2 is FVKESK. This CDR3 spans 13 amino acids. Trimming took off 7 bases at V and 3 bases at J, with 12 bases between the two ends. Here the CDR3 reads CASKRGTEETQYF. The DNA for the CDR3 is TGTGCCAGCAAAAGGGGAACGGAAGAGACCCAGTACTTC.

V gene TRBV5-1 combines with J gene TRBJ2-1; 8 bases map to TRBD2. With 4 bases clipped from V and 7 bases from J, the junction kept 10 bases outside the gene matches. Germline V gene lookup returns CDR1 SGHRS and CDR2 YFSETQ. The CDR3 extends over 15 amino acids. The CDR3 DNA follows: TGCGCCAGCAGCCCCAGCGGGAGAGTGCAGAATGAGCAGTTCTTC. It codes for CASSPSGRVQNEQFF.

The V gene is TRBV19, the J gene TRBJ1-3; unclear D gene. CDR1 is LNHDA, CDR2 SQIVND, per germline (reference sequence). The V gene lost 6 bases and the J gene lost 0 bases, with 9 bases spanning the gap. The CDR3 covers 14 residues. CDR3 sequence reads: CASSLAFSGNTIYF. In DNA, the CDR3 is TGTGCCAGTAGCCTGGCTTTCTCTGGAAACACCATATATTTT. Together with reference TRBV19 and TRBJ1-3, the CDR3 gives the full variable domain: DGGITQSPKYLFRKEGQNVTLSCEQNLNHDAMYWYRQDPGQGLRLIYYSQIVNDFQKGDIAEGYSVSREKKESFPLTVTSAQKNPTAFYLCASSLAFSGNTIYFGEGSWLTVV.

This chain links TRBV5-1 with TRBJ2-2, with 9 bases aligning to TRBD2. The CDR3 is made up of 16 amino acids. J lost 2 bases, V lost 3 bases, and 5 bases had no gene match. Germline CDR1 SGHRS, CDR2 YFSETQ. The CDR3 DNA follows: TGCGCCAGCAGCTCTGTAGCGGGAGTTAACACCGGGGAGCTGTTTTTT. Encoded protein: CASSSVAGVNTGELFF.

This clone was detected only once. V usage is TRBV5-6 and J usage is TRBJ1-2, with 9 nucleotides matching TRBD1. The ends lost 1 base at V and 4 bases at J; junction bases unmatched: 5. This CDR3 comprises 15 residues. Germline-derived CDR1 and CDR2 are SGHDT and YYEEEE. The CDR3 is CASSLRDRESYGYTF. The DNA for the CDR3 is TGTGCCAGCAGCTTGAGGGACAGGGAGAGCTATGGCTACACCTTC.

CDR3 in DNA: TGCGCCAGCAGCTTGGTAGGGGTGGCTTTGAACACTGAAGCTTTCTTT. Translating gives CASSLVGVALNTEAFF. This chain links TRBV5-1 with TRBJ1-1, with D perhaps matching TRBD1 (5 bases). V shed 0 bases and J shed 0 bases, with 12 bases lying between them. The CDR3 runs to 16 residues. Germline-derived CDR1 and CDR2 are SGHRS and YFSETQ.

The chain uses TRBV5-1 and TRBJ2-7; 9 bases are shared with TRBD1. The ends lost 1 base at V and 2 bases at J; junction bases unmatched: 1. This CDR3 region has 14 residues. The germline V gene encodes CDR1 SGHRS and CDR2 YFSETQ. As DNA, the CDR3 is TGCGCCAGCAGCTTGACAGGGGGCACCTACGAGCAGTACTTC. It specifies CASSLTGGTYEQYF.

The rearrangement joins TRBV6-1 to TRBJ2-7, with a tentative D call TRBD2 (5 bases). Looked up from germline, CDR1 is MNHNS and CDR2 is SASEGT. This CDR3 has 13 amino acids. The V and J ends lost 4 bases and 4 bases respectively, with 11 bases between them. The CDR3 DNA reads TGTGCCAGCAGTGTTGACCGGACTTACGAGCAGTACTTC. Its translation is CASSVDRTYEQYF.

This clone was recorded once. V and J are TRBV7-6 and TRBJ1-1, with unresolved D. The V end was cut by 1 base, the J end by 6 bases, with 12 bases between. Germline V gene sequence: CDR1 SGHVS, CDR2 FNYEAQ. The CDR3 is made up of 14 amino acids. The CDR3 DNA sequence: TGTGCCAGCAGCTTAGAACAGTACAACCCTGAAGCTTTCTTT. Amino acid sequence: CASSLEQYNPEAFF.

This chain links TRBV5-1 with TRBJ2-1; perhaps TRBD2 as D (6 bases). The CDR3 runs to 14 residues. Germline V gene lookup returns CDR1 SGHRS and CDR2 YFSETQ. The V and J ends lost 3 bases and 6 bases respectively, with 13 bases between them. DNA of the CDR3: TGCGCCAGCAGCTGGGGGTCAGCGGGCAATGAGCAGTTCTTC. Its translation: CASSWGSAGNEQFF. Looking up the rest from reference TRBV5-1 and TRBJ2-1 gives the full variable domain: KAGVTQTPRYLIKTRGQQVTLSCSPISGHRSVSWYQQTPGQGLQFLFEYFSETQRNKGNFPGRFSGRQFSNSRSEMNVSTLELGDSALYLCASSWGSAGNEQFFGPGTRLTVL.

The chain recombines TRBV30 with TRBJ2-7, with a tentative D call TRBD1 (5 bases). Trimming stripped 1 base from V and 4 bases from J, with 14 bases between. Per the germline V gene, CDR1 is GTSNPN and CDR2 is SVGIG (reference sequence). The CDR3 is made up of 14 amino acids. The CDR3 DNA follows: TGTGCCTGGAGTGAGCAGGGCTCTGTTTACGAGCAGTACTTC. This codes for CAWSEQGSVYEQYF.

The V and J genes are TRBV30 and TRBJ1-1; possible D gene TRBD1, 6 bases. V was trimmed by 1 base and J by 5 bases, leaving 17 bases between them. The CDR3 runs to 15 residues. Per germline, CDR1 GTSNPN and CDR2 SVGIG (reference sequence). CDR3: CAWSALQGIGTEAFF. DNA for the CDR3: TGTGCCTGGAGTGCCCTCCAGGGGATAGGGACTGAAGCTTTCTTT.

The genes are TRBV27 and TRBJ2-1; perhaps TRBD2 as D (6 bases). The germline V and J ends were trimmed by 7 bases and 10 bases, with 8 bases remaining between them. Per the germline V gene, CDR1 is MNHEY and CDR2 is SMNVEV (reference sequence). The CDR3 loop spans 10 amino acids. The CDR3 is CASMGREQFF. DNA for the CDR3: TGTGCCAGCATGGGGAGGGAGCAGTTCTTC.

The V call is TRBV9, the J call TRBJ2-5; 11 bases agree with TRBD2. Germline V gives CDR1 SGDLS, CDR2 YYNGEE. This CDR3 is 15 amino acids long. The junction had 7 bases not matched to a gene; V was cut back by 4 bases and J by 5 bases. The CDR3 reads CASSPSGRRAETQYF. The CDR3 region has the DNA TGTGCCAGCAGCCCTAGCGGGAGGCGGGCTGAGACCCAGTACTTC.